This T cell receptor beta chain was sequenced during a study of human T cells and chemical hapten exposure. The overall study: Scalp application of diphenylcyclopropenone was performed weekly in patients across the entire roughly 25-week study. Broader study findings: Significantly more large CDR3 similarity clusters arose among expanded TCRs than among controls. Following DPC sensitization, TCRs present above 1 in 1000 frequency showed no change.

Time point reported: patch test 1, 2 weeks after DPC sensitization. Sample treatment: therapeutic diphenylcyclopropenone sensitization with weekly scalp DPC. On this clonotype: The antigen is unknown.

It was the library that attached unique molecular identifiers to individual cDNA molecules. TCRdb re-called the RACE reads through MiXCR, storing one row per CDR3 protein. The sample has some 380,000 distinct CDR3 sequences, 4.8% seen once; the top ten hold 2% to 2.5%. CDR1 GTSNPN and CDR2 SVGIG come from the germline V gene (reference sequence). The V and J ends lost 8 bases and 9 bases, in that order; junction bases with no gene match: 15. The CDR3 has 15 residues. V is TRBV30 and J is TRBJ2-1; 11 bases align to TRBD2. The sequence derives from a woman aged 50 to 60 with alopecia areata. Some clones in this sample may be carry-over from other donors' samples. The source was whole blood, collected in connection with sensitization to the hapten diphenylcyclopropenone (DPC). The CDR3 DNA reads TGTGCCGGGTTGTCCCCTAGCGGGAGGAGGGTTGAGCAGTTCTTC. Translation: CAGLSPSGRRVEQFF.